This T cell receptor (beta chain) was obtained from a study of T cell responses to AZD1222 COVID-19 vaccine. This clone was seen only once. Only in-frame clones appear in the TCRdb table, and some are missing; sequencing was by immunoSEQ multiplex PCR. Found here are approximately 150,000 clones, 93% of them singletons; the top ten hold over 0.9%. CDR3 length equals 13 residues. Germline CDR1 is KGHDR and CDR2 is SFDVKD. The V end lost 5 bases, the J end lost 6 bases, and 10 bases lay between the germline ends. This TCR came from an adult in good health. Sequencing was performed on peripheral blood, taken on day 0 of MenACWY control vaccination. This chain uses TRBV24-1 with TRBJ2-1, with D possibly matching TRBD1 (6 bases). The CDR3 loop reads CATSGDKLNEQFF. DNA for the CDR3: TGTGCCACCAGTGGGGACAAGCTCAATGAGCAGTTCTTC.